This T cell receptor (beta chain) was observed in a study of identical twins. Study-level results: Insertions were reduced in abundant cord blood beta clonotypes but not in memory repertoires. Analyses of zero insertions could, in part, be confounded by invariant MAIT and iNKT cells.

This clonotype was observed a few times. The antigen remains undetermined. The junction had 8 bases not matched to a gene; V was cut back by 6 bases and J by 3 bases. This CDR3 is 13 amino acids long. From germline, CDR1 is DFQATT and CDR2 SNEGSKA (reference sequence). Template switching added a universal primer site; cDNA carried unique molecular identifiers. TCRdb reanalysed the 5' RACE reads using MiXCR and keeps one entry per CDR3 protein. The data show under 350,000 distinct CDR3 sequences, with around 9.7% seen just once and under 7.5% held by the top ten. This sample also appeared in a second study, on yellow fever vaccine responses in identical twins.

This TCR was recovered from a woman between 18 and 29 years old in good health. Sequenced sample: CD8+ T cells sorted from blood. This sequence joins TRBV20-1 and TRBJ2-7; 7 nucleotides line up with TRBD2. CDR3 nucleotide sequence: TGCAGTGCCCTAAGCGGGACTAACTACGAGCAGTACTTC. Encoded protein: CSALSGTNYEQYF.